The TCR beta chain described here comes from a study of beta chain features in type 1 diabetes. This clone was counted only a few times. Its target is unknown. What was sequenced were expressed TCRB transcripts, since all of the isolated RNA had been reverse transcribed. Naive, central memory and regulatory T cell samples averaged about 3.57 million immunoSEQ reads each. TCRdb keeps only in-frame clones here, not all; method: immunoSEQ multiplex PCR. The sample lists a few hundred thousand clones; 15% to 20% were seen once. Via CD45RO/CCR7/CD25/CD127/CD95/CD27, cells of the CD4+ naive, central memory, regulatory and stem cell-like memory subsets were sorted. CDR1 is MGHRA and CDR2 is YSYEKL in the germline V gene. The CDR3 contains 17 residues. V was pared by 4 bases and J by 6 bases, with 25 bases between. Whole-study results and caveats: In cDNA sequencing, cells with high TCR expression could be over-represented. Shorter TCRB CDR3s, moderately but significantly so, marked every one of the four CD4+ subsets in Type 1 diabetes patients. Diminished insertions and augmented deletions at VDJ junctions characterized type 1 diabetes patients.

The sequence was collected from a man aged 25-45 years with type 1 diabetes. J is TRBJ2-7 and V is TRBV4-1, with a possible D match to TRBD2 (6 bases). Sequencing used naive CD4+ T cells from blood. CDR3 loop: CASSLLSLAGIDAEQYF. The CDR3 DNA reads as TGCGCCAGCAGCCTACTGTCACTAGCTGGAATCGACGCCGAGCAGTACTTC.